This is a list of T cell receptor beta chains from one sample in a study of cytomegalovirus exposure and HLA in healthy donors. Generated by immunoSEQ multiplex PCR, the TCRdb table keeps only in-frame clones and is missing some. Among about 89,000 clones listed, approximately 79% were seen once. Sequenced sample: PBMCs. The origin of the receptors is a male donor in good health and CMV-seronegative. Both conserved end residues are part of each CDR3. The D gene is left open where the match is weak. The size of a clone is reported for some rows only, either as once, few or many, or as a class for expanded clones.

clone_size	v_call	d_call	j_call	cdr3_nt	cdr3_aa
medium-sized	TRBV6-1	NA	TRBJ1-2	TGTGCCAGCAGTGACGCCACGCAGGGCCCCCTACGGCCCTACACCTTC	CASSDATQGPLRPYTF
NA	TRBV19	TRBD1	TRBJ1-1	TGTGCCAGTAGTATAGCCGCTCAGGGGGCGTACACTGAAGCTTTCTTT	CASSIAAQGAYTEAFF
NA	TRBV7-2	NA	TRBJ2-7	TGTGCCAGCAGCTTAACGATGCGCGAGCAGTACTTC	CASSLTMREQYF
NA	TRBV5-1	TRBD1	TRBJ2-7	TGCGCCAGCAGCCCGGACAGGGGAAATTCCTACGAGCAGTACTTC	CASSPDRGNSYEQYF
NA	TRBV6-5	NA	TRBJ1-5	TGTGCCAGCAGTTACTCGTGGGGGGAGCAGCCCCAGCATTTT	CASSYSWGEQPQHF
NA	TRBV5-8	TRBD2	TRBJ2-1	TGTGCCAGCAGCTTCCACGGGAGGCATGAGCAGTTCTTC	CASSFHGRHEQFF
NA	TRBV5-8	NA	TRBJ1-1	TGTGCCAGCATCTTGCAGGATAACACTGAAGCTTTCTTT	CASILQDNTEAFF
once	TRBV6-1	NA	TRBJ1-5	TGTGCCAGCAGTGAAGCGGGTAGGGGGAGCAATCAGCCCCAGCATTTT	CASSEAGRGSNQPQHF
NA	TRBV18	NA	TRBJ1-1	TGTGCCAGCTCATCTAATAGACTTGCCTCTAACACTGAAGCTTTCTTT	CASSSNRLASNTEAFF
NA	TRBV28	TRBD2	TRBJ2-3	TGTGCCAGCAGTTCCGGGACTAGCGGGAGCACAGATACGCAGTATTTT	CASSSGTSGSTDTQYF
few	TRBV5-1	NA	TRBJ2-7	TGCGCCAGCAGCTTGATAGGGGCAGACGAGCAGTACTTC	CASSLIGADEQYF
once	TRBV5-6	TRBD1	TRBJ1-5	TGTGCCAGCAGCTTACAGGGGGGCAGCAATCAGCCCCAGCATTTT	CASSLQGGSNQPQHF
NA	TRBV9	TRBD1	TRBJ2-3	TGTGCCAGCAGCGGACGACAGGGGCTCACAGATACGCAGTATTTT	CASSGRQGLTDTQYF
NA	TRBV13	NA	TRBJ1-2	TGTGCCAGCAACCCTGACAGAGTCTATGGCTACACCTTC	CASNPDRVYGYTF
few	TRBV2	NA	TRBJ2-7	TGTGCCAGCAGTGAAAACCAGGGGCGCCCTTACGAGCAGTACTTC	CASSENQGRPYEQYF
NA	TRBV28	TRBD1	TRBJ1-1	TGTGCCAGCAGTACCGGACAGGGGATTAGGGCTTTCTTT	CASSTGQGIRAFF
NA	TRBV18	TRBD1	TRBJ2-7	TGTGCCAGCTCCGTGAACAGGGGAACGACCTACGAGCAGTACTTC	CASSVNRGTTYEQYF
NA	TRBV6-5	NA	TRBJ2-2	TGTGCCAGCAGTTACTCGTGGTCTAGCCCACCCGGGGAGCTGTTTTTT	CASSYSWSSPPGELFF
few	TRBV5-5	NA	TRBJ1-1	TGTGCCAGCAGCTACGGAGAGAACACTGAAGCTTTCTTT	CASSYGENTEAFF
NA	TRBV7-3	NA	TRBJ2-2	TGTGCCAGCAGCTCGGTGAACACCGGGGAGCTGTTTTTT	CASSSVNTGELFF
NA	TRBV19	NA	TRBJ1-2	TGTGCCAGTAGACCTCTGGGAGGTTTGGGTGGCTACACCTTC	CASRPLGGLGGYTF
NA	TRBV30	TRBD1	TRBJ1-1	TGTGCCTGGAGTGTGGACAGGGTGAAGCCTGAAGCTTTCTTT	CAWSVDRVKPEAFF
NA	TRBV6-5	TRBD1	TRBJ1-2	TGTGCCAGCAGTTACTCCGGGACAGGGCACACCTTC	CASSYSGTGHTF
once	TRBV7-2	TRBD1	TRBJ2-3	TGTGCCAGCAGATGGACAGGGGCGTCGACAGATACGCAGTATTTT	CASRWTGASTDTQYF
few	TRBV27	NA	TRBJ2-1	TGTGCCAGCAGTTCACTCTCGGGATGGCGGAATGAGCAGTTCTTC	CASSSLSGWRNEQFF
once	TRBV4-1	TRBD1	TRBJ1-2	TGCGCCAGCAGCCAAGGACAGGGGGATCATGGCTACACCTTC	CASSQGQGDHGYTF
few	TRBV2	NA	TRBJ2-5	TGTGCCAGCAGTGTCCGGGACACATCTTCGCAGTACTTC	CASSVRDTSSQYF
NA	TRBV19	NA	TRBJ2-5	TGTGCCAGTAGTATTTTGGGGGCTCAAGAGACCCAGTACTTC	CASSILGAQETQYF
few	TRBV5-6	TRBD1	TRBJ2-2	TGTGCCAGCAGCCGGAGGACAGGTTTCGGCGGGGAGCTGTTTTTT	CASSRRTGFGGELFF
NA	TRBV4-1	NA	TRBJ2-7	TGCGCCAGCAGCCAAGATTGGCGGAACTACGAGCAGTACTTC	CASSQDWRNYEQYF
NA	TRBV27	NA	TRBJ2-7	TGTGCCAGCAGTTTATCGTGGAGGGACGAGCAGTACTTC	CASSLSWRDEQYF
NA	TRBV7-3	TRBD2	TRBJ2-1	TGTGCCAGCAGCTTACGGCCCTGGACTAGCGGGGACAATGAGCAGTTCTTC	CASSLRPWTSGDNEQFF
NA	TRBV7-6	TRBD2	TRBJ2-5	TGTGCCAGCAGCTCAAATAGCGGGAGAGTAGGAGAGACCCAGTACTTC	CASSSNSGRVGETQYF
NA	TRBV21-1	NA	TRBJ1-2	TGTGCCAGCAGCTCCAAGGGCGCGTCGGGAGTCTATGGCTACACCTTC	CASSSKGASGVYGYTF
NA	TRBV29-1	TRBD1	TRBJ1-1	TGCAGCGTTGAAGGGACAGGGACCACCAACACTGAAGCTTTCTTT	CSVEGTGTTNTEAFF
NA	TRBV7-6	TRBD2	TRBJ2-1	TGTGCCAGCAGCCCCCAGACTAGCGGGAGGGCTTGGAATGAGCAGTTCTTC	CASSPQTSGRAWNEQFF
NA	TRBV13	NA	TRBJ2-5	TGTGCCAGCAGCGTCTCGGGATGGTACCAAGAGACCCAGTACTTC	CASSVSGWYQETQYF
NA	TRBV29-1	NA	TRBJ1-4	TGCAGCGTCGCCCGAACATCGGGGAGGGATGAAAAACTGTTTTTT	CSVARTSGRDEKLFF
NA	TRBV9	TRBD2	TRBJ2-1	TGTGCCAGCAGCGTAGCACTAGCGGGGTACAATGAGCAGTTCTTC	CASSVALAGYNEQFF
NA	TRBV13	NA	TRBJ2-3	TGTGCCAGCAGCTTAGACAGGGATGGGACAGATACGCAGTATTTT	CASSLDRDGTDTQYF
NA	TRBV6-5	TRBD1	TRBJ1-2	TGTGCCAGCAGTTACTCAGGGACAGGGTCGTCCGGCTACACCTTC	CASSYSGTGSSGYTF
NA	TRBV6-5	NA	TRBJ2-1	TGTGCCAGCAGTCCATGGAGCTCCTACAACAATGAGCAGTTCTTC	CASSPWSSYNNEQFF
once	TRBV14	TRBD1	TRBJ2-1	TGTGCCAGCAGCCCCATGGGGACAGGGGGCAATGAGCAGTTCTTC	CASSPMGTGGNEQFF
NA	TRBV7-9	TRBD1	TRBJ2-7	TGTGCCAGCAGCCAAGGACAGGGAAGCTCCTACGAGCAGTACTTC	CASSQGQGSSYEQYF
NA	TRBV19	NA	TRBJ2-7	TGTGCCAGTAGTATTCAGGGGCGAAACTCCTACGAGCAGTACTTC	CASSIQGRNSYEQYF
NA	TRBV7-9	TRBD2	TRBJ2-7	TGTGCCAGCAGCTCGGGACTAGCGGGCCCCTACGAGCAGTACTTC	CASSSGLAGPYEQYF
NA	TRBV5-1	TRBD2	TRBJ2-1	TGCGCCAGCTATTCCGGGACTAGCGGCCCTCGGGAGCAGTTCTTC	CASYSGTSGPREQFF